These T cell receptor beta chains were read from a single sample in a study of cytomegalovirus exposure and HLA in healthy donors. Assay used: immunoSEQ multiplex PCR; TCRdb lists only in-frame clones, some missing. Counted here are around 130,000 clones, about 90% occurring once; the ten biggest clones make up about 3%. Sample: PBMCs. Receptors were obtained from a man aged 25 to 40 in good health and CMV-seronegative. Both conserved end residues are part of each CDR3. A D gene is named only where the DNA matches it firmly. Part of the rows lack a size; the others show once, few, many or a class for expanded clones.

TRBJ2-1	TRBV23-1	.	.	CASSQSRRSQRGQFF	TGCGCCAGCAGTCAATCTCGACGGTCCCAACGGGGGCAGTTCTTC
TRBJ2-1	TRBV13	.	.	CASSLASADWDEQFF	TGTGCCAGCAGCTTGGCTAGCGCCGATTGGGATGAGCAGTTCTTC
TRBJ1-4	TRBV18	.	.	CASSPLATNEKLFF	TGTGCCAGCTCACCCCTTGCAACTAATGAAAAACTGTTTTTT
TRBJ2-2	TRBV7-6	.	TRBD1	CASSLALQGVTGELFF	TGTGCCAGCAGCTTAGCCCTACAGGGGGTGACCGGGGAGCTGTTTTTT
TRBJ1-2	TRBV11-2	.	.	CATELLYDFGYGYTF	TGTGCCACCGAATTATTATATGATTTCGGCTATGGCTACACCTTC
TRBJ2-7	TRBV6-6	.	TRBD1	CASSRQGPYEQYF	TGTGCCAGCAGCCGACAGGGCCCCTACGAGCAGTACTTC
TRBJ2-1	TRBV7-9	once	TRBD1	CASSSPEGAQDEQFF	TGTGCCAGCAGCTCCCCCGAGGGGGCGCAAGATGAGCAGTTCTTC
TRBJ2-3	TRBV4-2	.	TRBD2	CASLGLAGGVTQYF	TGTGCCAGCCTGGGACTAGCGGGGGGCGTTACGCAGTATTTT
TRBJ1-1	TRBV5-6	.	TRBD1	CASSLPTGGFRNTEAFF	TGTGCCAGCAGCTTACCGACAGGGGGCTTCAGGAACACTGAAGCTTTCTTT
TRBJ1-5	TRBV19	.	TRBD1	CASNDRGNQPQHF	TGTGCCAGTAATGACAGGGGGAATCAGCCCCAGCATTTT
TRBJ1-6	TRBV11-2	.	.	CASSRGGFNSPLHF	TGTGCCAGCAGCAGGGGGGGTTTCAATTCACCCCTCCACTTT
TRBJ2-6	TRBV5-1	.	.	CASSSTVISGANVLTF	TGCGCCAGCAGCTCCACAGTGATCTCTGGGGCCAACGTCCTGACTTTC
TRBJ2-7	TRBV11-2	.	.	CASSSLAGLGEQYF	TGTGCCAGCAGTTCTTTGGCAGGGTTGGGGGAGCAGTACTTC
TRBJ1-5	TRBV10-2	.	.	CASSESRNQPQHF	TGCGCCAGCAGTGAGAGCAGGAATCAGCCCCAGCATTTT
TRBJ2-1	TRBV6-1	few	TRBD1	CASSWDRGYNEQFF	TGTGCCAGCAGCTGGGACAGGGGCTACAATGAGCAGTTCTTC
TRBJ2-5	TRBV5-1	once	.	CASSSTPLAETQYF	TGCGCCAGCAGCTCGACCCCATTAGCGGAGACCCAGTACTTC
TRBJ1-1	TRBV15	.	.	CATSSPGDLNTEAFF	TGTGCCACCAGCTCCCCAGGGGACCTGAACACTGAAGCTTTCTTT
TRBJ1-3	TRBV4-3	.	.	CASSQVASGNTIYF	TGCGCCAGCAGCCAGGTGGCCTCTGGAAACACCATATATTTT
TRBJ2-5	TRBV7-2	.	TRBD1	CASSLGSGTEETQYF	TGTGCCAGCAGCTTAGGTTCGGGGACAGAAGAGACCCAGTACTTC
TRBJ2-5	TRBV9	.	TRBD2	CASSVHSGGATETQYF	TGTGCCAGCAGCGTACATAGCGGGGGGGCGACGGAGACCCAGTACTTC
TRBJ2-5	TRBV5-1	.	TRBD2	CASTSLAGVQETQYF	TGCGCCAGCACCTCACTAGCGGGGGTTCAAGAGACCCAGTACTTC
TRBJ2-2	TRBV28	.	TRBD2	CASSTELAGGQGAGELFF	TGTGCCAGCAGTACCGAACTAGCGGGGGGGCAGGGCGCCGGGGAGCTGTTTTTT
TRBJ1-6	TRBV14	.	.	CASSLRQARSYNSPLHF	TGTGCCAGCAGCCTCCGACAGGCCCGCTCCTATAATTCACCCCTCCACTTT
TRBJ1-2	TRBV6-5	few	TRBD1	CASSRQGFPGYGYTF	TGTGCCAGCAGTCGACAGGGGTTCCCCGGGTATGGCTACACCTTC
TRBJ2-5	TRBV6-5	.	TRBD1	CASSYSIGTGKETQYF	TGTGCCAGCAGTTACTCGATAGGGACAGGGAAAGAGACCCAGTACTTC
TRBJ2-7	TRBV6-1	.	.	CASSGSQVISYEQYF	TGTGCCAGCAGTGGATCACAGGTAATTTCCTACGAGCAGTACTTC
TRBJ2-7	TRBV18	.	.	CASSPPARGSYEQYF	TGTGCCAGCTCACCACCAGCCCGGGGGTCCTACGAGCAGTACTTC
TRBJ2-3	TRBV4-2	.	.	CASSQGGQGTDTQYF	TGTGCCAGCAGCCAAGGGGGGCAGGGGACAGATACGCAGTATTTT
TRBJ2-1	TRBV7-3	.	.	CASSPRPGLNNEQFF	TGTGCCAGCAGCCCTAGACCGGGACTTAACAATGAGCAGTTCTTC
TRBJ1-2	TRBV10-3	once	.	CAIRTTDYGYTF	TGTGCCATCAGGACGACAGACTATGGCTACACCTTC
TRBJ2-7	TRBV7-2	.	TRBD2	CASSSSGGPTYEQYF	TGTGCCAGCAGTTCTAGCGGGGGCCCAACCTACGAGCAGTACTTC
TRBJ2-1	TRBV9	.	TRBD2	CASSVDVSGGYNEQFF	TGTGCCAGCAGCGTAGACGTTAGCGGGGGCTACAATGAGCAGTTCTTC
TRBJ2-7	TRBV29-1	.	TRBD1	CSVRLPTGQGLYEQYF	TGCAGCGTACGACTTCCTACGGGACAGGGGTTATACGAGCAGTACTTC
TRBJ2-7	TRBV6-1	.	.	CASSELQGYEQYF	TGTGCCAGCAGTGAATTACAGGGTTACGAGCAGTACTTC
TRBJ1-2	TRBV5-1	.	.	CASHDYSVGIYTF	TGCGCCAGCCACGACTATTCTGTTGGTATCTACACCTTC
TRBJ2-1	TRBV7-9	.	TRBD2	CASSPGRLANEQFF	TGTGCCAGCAGCCCGGGTAGACTAGCCAATGAGCAGTTCTTC
TRBJ1-6	TRBV6-5	.	TRBD1	CASSYGTGNSPLHF	TGTGCCAGCAGTTACGGGACAGGGAACTCACCCCTCCACTTT
TRBJ1-2	TRBV5-1	.	.	CASSLAANYGYTF	TGCGCCAGCAGCTTGGCAGCTAACTATGGCTACACCTTC
TRBJ1-1	TRBV6-5	.	.	CASSHEANTEAFF	TGTGCCAGCAGCCACGAGGCGAACACTGAAGCTTTCTTT
TRBJ2-7	TRBV19	.	TRBD1	CASSSDGTEAYEQYF	TGTGCCAGTAGTTCTGACGGGACAGAAGCCTACGAGCAGTACTTC
TRBJ2-3	TRBV7-2	.	TRBD2	CASSLAASGPDTQYF	TGTGCCAGCAGCCTAGCGGCTAGCGGCCCAGATACGCAGTATTTT
TRBJ2-2	TRBV27	.	.	CASSSSTGNTGELFF	TGTGCCAGCAGTTCCTCGACAGGGAACACCGGGGAGCTGTTTTTT
TRBJ1-2	TRBV5-8	.	.	CASTDQGTNYGYTF	TGTGCCAGCACCGATCAGGGGACTAACTATGGCTACACCTTC
TRBJ1-2	TRBV29-1	.	.	CSVEHKLGYGYTF	TGCAGCGTTGAGCACAAACTAGGCTATGGCTACACCTTC
TRBJ1-4	TRBV18	once	.	CASSPSTGGGEKLFF	TGTGCCAGCTCACCTTCGACAGGAGGTGGTGAAAAACTGTTTTTT
TRBJ2-5	TRBV5-1	.	TRBD1	CASSSGTGTTLGTQYF	TGCGCCAGCAGCTCCGGGACAGGGACCACCTTGGGGACCCAGTACTTC